This T cell receptor beta chain was observed in a study of CXCR3-negative and CXCR3-positive naive CD8 T cells. Study-wide context: Approximately 140 million TRB reads were obtained in total, which works out to about 1.5 +/- 0.3 million per library. Study results and caveats: Naive cells, whether CXCR3-negative or CXCR3-positive, had similar TRBV-TRBJ usage, while memory cells differed.

As for this clonotype: Its target is unknown.

Libraries were UMI-labeled 5' RACE TRB cDNA. One entry per CDR3 protein, without DNA, is what TCRdb gives after re-calling the 5' RACE reads. In total, the table holds more than 45,000 distinct CDR3 sequences. This CDR3 spans 14 amino acids. Germline V gene sequence: CDR1 MNHNY, CDR2 SVGAGI (reference sequence). The V gene is TRBV6-6, the J gene TRBJ2-1; absent DNA, TCRdb's TRBD1 call cannot be checked. Input material: memory CD8+ T cells from blood. This receptor was taken from a human donor in good health. Some clones in this sample may be carry-over from other donors' samples. CDR3 residues: CASSFGTGGNEQFF.